The entry below gives a single T cell receptor beta chain sequence along with its context. Its antigen is not identified. The template was RNA from unsorted bulk tissue. Donors were chemotherapy-naive, newly diagnosed lung cancer surgical patients in China, August–late 2014. The CDR3 consists of 13 residues. V dropped 3 bases and J dropped 5 bases, with 9 bases sitting between them. The germline CDR1 and CDR2 sequences are SGHAT and FQNNGV. This entry is derived from a study of tumor and adjacent non-tumor tissue in lung cancer. Study findings and constraints: Patients with more diverse tumor TCRs had worse survival. TCR diversity was significantly greater in tumor than normal lung tissue. Tumor repertoires had a smaller top 100 clone share than normal lung.

Three rounds of nested PCR, following a modified ARM-PCR protocol, produced the TCRbeta library. TCRdb redid the calling of the multiplex PCR reads with MiXCR, one entry per CDR3 protein. The sample holds 60,000 to 90,000 distinct CDR3 sequences; around 77% are singletons and the top ten take over 9.5%. The receptor was isolated from a woman in her forties or fifties with non-small cell lung cancer. This chain joins TRBV11-2 and TRBJ2-3; D remains unclear. Sequencing input: lung tumor tissue. CDR3 amino acids: CASSFTRLDTQYF. The DNA of the CDR3 is TGTGCCAGCAGCTTTACCCGTCTAGATACGCAGTATTTT.